This T cell receptor (beta chain) was sequenced for a study of shared clonotypes between healthy human individuals (dated by TCRdb to 2019 to 2021). Study-level background: The cohort included a few men and two women between 18 and 49 years of age. Blood TCR repertoires of roughly five healthy adults were deeply sequenced to estimate repertoire size and the extent of clonotype sharing between individuals. Each donor's leukapheresis produced roughly between roughly 0.85 and 9 billion PBMCs. For each donor, three plates each were used for CD4 naive and CD4 memory, two plates were used for CD8 naive, and one plate was used for CD8 memory. Different laboratories and diverse techniques were used to prepare libraries and sequence TCR repertoires, to increase sequencing depth and limit assay-specific biases. The study at large found these results: Because the study included a small number of donors, the genetic and exposure-history diversity represented was limited. Based on pairwise subsampling, the degree of clonotype sharing among donors was expected to be affected by sequencing depth. Sampling was restricted to blood, and TCR repertoires in tissue are likely to differ from TCR repertoires in blood. Rarefaction of sorted-subset datasets indicated incomplete sequencing despite the large sequencing depth. Sharing across a few donors was observed for around 5% of naive CD4, over 3% of naive CD8, 2% to 2.5% of memory CD4, and less than 0.45% of memory CD8 clonotypes. Larger estimated clonotype richness was generally found for naive subsets than for memory subsets. Compared with non-shared clonotypes, the clonotypes found in all four sorted-subset donors had higher generation probabilities.

The donors were healthy, HIV-negative adults with no recently reported acute infections or vaccinations. All donors were Caucasian adults living in Nashville, Tennessee, USA. Magnetic negative selection was used to enrich CD4+ T cells, after which naive cells were positively selected on CD45RA and the negative fraction became the memory subset. After blood collection by leukapheresis, PBMCs were isolated using Ficoll-Histopaque density gradient centrifugation and then cryopreserved in the vapor phase of liquid nitrogen. Analytical flow cytometry was used to check the purity and quantity of each magnetically sorted T cell population. From each sorted fraction, genomic DNA was isolated and quantified by UV absorbance on a Nanodrop 2000c. Using the deep immunoSEQ assay, TCR CDR3 regions were amplified from genomic DNA by multiplex PCR. Extracted genomic DNA from each cell subset was spread evenly across all wells of several immunoSEQ 96-well plates, with each plate serving as a replicate. Each replicate PCR for sorted subsets received around 210 ng genomic DNA, equal to about 30,000 T cell genomes. Purified libraries were quantified with a Qubit 3.0 fluorometer, sized on a Bioanalyzer 2100, and re-quantified with the KAPA Library Quantification kit. A separate single-read 150-cycle Illumina NextSeq 550 flow cell was used to sequence each immunoSEQ 96-well plate. The original pipeline was this. Because the immunoSEQ output included only junctional sequences and no quality scores, the filtering could not be the same as the filtering used for full-length reads. To assign V/J genes and CDR3, sequences were annotated against IMGT germline references using PyIR, a Python wrapper for IgBLAST v1.9. Reads were removed for weak V/J assignments (E-value above 1e-6), missing CDR3, stop codons, out-of-frame junctions, or ambiguous translated residues. V3J clonotypes were defined by identical inferred V gene, J gene, and CDR3 amino acid sequence. Percentage overlap between repertoires was calculated by dividing the number of shared unique clonotypes by the size of the smaller repertoire. Three approaches were used to assess repertoire richness: RTK rarefaction, the Chao1 estimator, and Recon v2.1 estimates of unobserved clonotypes. OLGA was used to compute generation probabilities for all TCRbeta clonotypes that the gDNA method yielded from a few donors. The table comes from immuneACCESS by way of TCRdb, which keeps in-frame sequences with V and J called. Part of the clones is missing from these tables; in studies checked, under half for an unresolved V gene and the rest for unknown reasons. The V and J calls and the clone size are those of that table, but D and trimming were determined from the DNA. The sample table contains 2 million to 2.5 million clones; only one count was recorded for just under 95% of them. The ten largest clones represent around 0.4% of the sample.

Turning to this clone: Its specific antigen is unknown. No clone much larger than this one lies a single base away; base qualities are absent.

Sequences MDHEN (CDR1) and SYDVKM (CDR2) are obtained from the germline V gene. The CDR3 has 15 amino acids, counting the end cysteine and phenylalanine. Only CDR3 DNA is held: 45 bases, read in frame from base 1. V loses 3 bases of germline sequence and J loses 2 bases, and the interval between the two ends is 14 bases. Sequences were obtained from naive CD4+ T cells from PBMCs. The cell subset or site label, read with the paper, signifies: CD45RA+ positively selected. The TCR sequence derives from a man between 18 and 29 years old in good health. Some clones in this sample may be carry-over from other donors' samples. Rearrangement joined TRBV28 to TRBJ2-7, with the D gene call left open. The DNA sequence follows: TGTGCCAGCAGTTTCGTCGGCGGCTCAGCCTACGAGCAGTACTTC. This is translated as CASSFVGGSAYEQYF.